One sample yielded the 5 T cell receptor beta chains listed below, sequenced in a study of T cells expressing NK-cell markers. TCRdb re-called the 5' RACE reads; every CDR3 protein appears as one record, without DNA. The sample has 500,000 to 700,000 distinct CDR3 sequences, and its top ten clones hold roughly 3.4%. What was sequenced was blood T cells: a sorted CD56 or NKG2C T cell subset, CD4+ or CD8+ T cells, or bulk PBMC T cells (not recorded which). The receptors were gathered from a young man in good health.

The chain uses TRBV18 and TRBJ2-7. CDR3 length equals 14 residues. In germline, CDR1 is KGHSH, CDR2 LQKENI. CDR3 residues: CASSPLASHYEQYF.

CDR3 amino acids: CASKQTLGYNEQFF. The rearrangement joins TRBV12-3 or TRBV12-4 to TRBJ2-1. This CDR3 has 14 amino acids.

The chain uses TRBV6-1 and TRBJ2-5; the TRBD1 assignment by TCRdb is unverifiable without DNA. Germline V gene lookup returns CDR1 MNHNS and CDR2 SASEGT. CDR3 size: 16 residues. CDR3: CASSKSGGRYQETQYF.

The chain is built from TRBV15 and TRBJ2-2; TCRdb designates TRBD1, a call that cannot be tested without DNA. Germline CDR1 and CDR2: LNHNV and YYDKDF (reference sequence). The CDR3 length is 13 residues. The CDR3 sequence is CATSRGGPGELFF.

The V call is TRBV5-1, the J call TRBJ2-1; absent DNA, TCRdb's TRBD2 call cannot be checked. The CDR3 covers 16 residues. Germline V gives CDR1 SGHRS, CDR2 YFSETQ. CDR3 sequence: CASSPLTSGVYNEQFF.